The 26 T cell receptor beta chains below were found in one sample sequenced in a study of shared clonotypes between healthy human individuals. Method: immunoSEQ multiplex PCR; TCRdb's copy keeps in-frame clones and lacks some. The data hold 2 million to 3 million clones, with 93% observed a single time. The specimen was naive CD4+ T cells from PBMCs. Subset meaning: CD45RA+ positively selected. The receptors originated from a man between 18 and 35 years old in good health. Some clones in this sample may be carry-over from other donors' samples.

This chain uses TRBV7-3 with TRBJ2-2, with no clear D. V lost 1 base to trimming and J lost 6 bases, with 6 bases between them. The CDR3 has 13 amino acids. Germline assignment: CDR1 SGHTA and CDR2 FQGTGA. The CDR3: CASSLSVPGELFF. DNA of the CDR3: TGTGCCAGCAGCTTAAGCGTTCCCGGGGAGCTGTTTTTT.

V is TRBV27 and J is TRBJ2-7, with D perhaps TRBD2 (5 bases). CDR3 length: 15 residues. Trimming cost V 3 bases and J 0 bases, with 12 bases left between them. Germline values: CDR1 MNHEY, CDR2 SMNVEV (reference sequence). The CDR3 bases are TGTGCCAGCAGTTTGAACGGACTGAGCTCCTACGAGCAGTACTTC. Its protein product is CASSLNGLSSYEQYF.

This sequence joins TRBV28 and TRBJ1-2, with a tentative D call TRBD1 (6 bases). Per germline, CDR1 MDHEN and CDR2 SYDVKM. The CDR3 is made up of 12 amino acids. Trimming shortened V by 9 bases and J by 4 bases, and 12 bases separated the two germline ends. The CDR3 is CASTGQRYGYTF. As DNA, the CDR3 is TGTGCCAGTACCGGACAGCGCTATGGCTACACCTTC.

The chain combines TRBV14 with TRBJ1-3, with D unclear. The germline V gene has CDR1 SGHDN and CDR2 FVKESK. V lost 3 bases to trimming and J lost 8 bases, with 17 bases between them. The CDR3 has 15 amino acids. In nucleotides, the CDR3 is TGTGCCAGCAGCCACACGACTGACTACCTGGACACCATATATTTT. Residues: CASSHTTDYLDTIYF. The whole variable domain, filled in from reference TRBV14 and TRBJ1-3, reads EAGVTQFPSHSVIEKGQTVTLRCDPISGHDNLYWYRRVMGKEIKFLLHFVKESKQDESGMPNNRFLAERTGGTYSTLKVQPAELEDSGVYFCASSHTTDYLDTIYFGEGSWLTVV.

This clone was seen just once. The V and J genes are TRBV19 and TRBJ2-3, with 7 bases lining up with TRBD2. Germline V CDR1 and CDR2: LNHDA, SQIVND (reference sequence). The junction had 4 bases not matched to a gene; V was cut back by 8 bases and J by 2 bases. The CDR3 extends over 13 amino acids. The CDR3 loop is CASSGTTTDTQYF. CDR3 DNA sequence: TGTGCCAGTTCCGGGACTACCACAGATACGCAGTATTTT. The entire variable domain, with the rest obtained from reference TRBV19 and TRBJ2-3, is as follows: DGGITQSPKYLFRKEGQNVTLSCEQNLNHDAMYWYRQDPGQGLRLIYYSQIVNDFQKGDIAEGYSVSREKKESFPLTVTSAQKNPTAFYLCASSGTTTDTQYFGPGTRLTVL.

The chain recombines TRBV9 with TRBJ1-1; D uncertain. The CDR3 covers 13 residues. Trimming removed 3 bases at V and 6 bases at J, with 12 bases between. The germline V gene encodes CDR1 SGDLS and CDR2 YYNGEE. CDR3: CASSAQRYSEAFF. CDR3 bases: TGTGCCAGCAGCGCTCAAAGGTACTCTGAAGCTTTCTTT.

This sequence joins TRBV5-4 and TRBJ1-2, with a tentative D call TRBD1 (5 bases). The CDR3 length is 15 residues. Trimming took 0 bases from V and 5 from J, leaving 14 bases between them. Per the germline V gene, CDR1 is SGHNT and CDR2 is YYREEE (reference sequence). The DNA for the CDR3 is TGTGCCAGCAGCTTGGGTAGCAGGGCGTCTTATGGCTACACCTTC. Its protein product is CASSLGSRASYGYTF. Using reference TRBV5-4 and TRBJ1-2 for the parts outside the CDR3, the full variable domain is ETGVTQSPTHLIKTRGQQVTLRCSSQSGHNTVSWYQQALGQGPQFIFQYYREEENGRGNFPPRFSGLQFPNYSSELNVNALELDDSALYLCASSLGSRASYGYTFGSGTRLTVV.

The chain links TRBV6-5 to TRBJ2-2; D not certain. This CDR3 has 12 amino acids. Germline CDR1 and CDR2: MNHEY and SVGAGI. V was cut by 7 bases and J by 4 bases, with 7 bases left in between. The CDR3 is CASIPSTGELFF. CDR3 nucleotide sequence: TGTGCCAGCATTCCAAGCACCGGGGAGCTGTTTTTT.

The rearrangement links TRBV6-5 to TRBJ1-2; D uncertain. Deletions cut 5 bases from V and 6 bases from J, with 10 bases between. This CDR3 region has 12 residues. The germline V gene encodes CDR1 MNHEY and CDR2 SVGAGI. CDR3 amino acids: CASSVDGNGYTF. CDR3 DNA sequence: TGTGCCAGCAGTGTCGACGGAAATGGCTACACCTTC.

This clone was seen only a few times. The chain employs TRBV2 and TRBJ1-5, with 7 bases matching TRBD1. This CDR3 is 13 amino acids long. In germline, CDR1 is SNHLY, CDR2 FYNNEI. Trimming at V came to 1 base and at J to 11 bases, leaving 5 bases not matched to a gene. In nucleotides, the CDR3 is TGTGCCAGCAGTGAAGAGGGGGCCGCTTCCCAGCATTTT. Residues: CASSEEGAASQHF.

V gene TRBV5-5 combines with J gene TRBJ2-7; TRBD1 is a possible D gene (5 bases). The V and J ends lost 4 bases and 7 bases respectively, with 9 bases between them. The CDR3 extends over 11 amino acids. From germline, CDR1 is SGHKS and CDR2 YYEKEE (reference sequence). The CDR3 loop is CASSPDREQYF. DNA of the CDR3: TGTGCCAGCAGCCCCGACAGAGAGCAGTACTTC.

CDR3 coding DNA: TGTGCCAGCAGCGCTACAGGGTCGGGCGAGCAGTACTTC. This translates into CASSATGSGEQYF. The genes are TRBV5-6 and TRBJ2-7; D is perhaps TRBD1 (6 bases). The CDR3 has 13 residues. The germline CDR1 and CDR2 sequences are SGHDT and YYEEEE. Trimming cost V 4 bases and J 6 bases, with 14 bases left between them.

The gene calls are TRBV28 and TRBJ1-2; tentatively, D is TRBD1 (6 bases). In germline, CDR1 is MDHEN, CDR2 SYDVKM. Trimming took off 7 bases at V and 3 bases at J, with 18 bases between the two ends. There are 15 residues in the CDR3. The CDR3 is CASTMAGGVDYGYTF. In nucleotides, the CDR3 is TGTGCCAGCACAATGGCGGGGGGCGTGGACTATGGCTACACCTTC.

This clone was seen a few times. The chain combines TRBV2 with TRBJ2-7; the match to TRBD2 covers 9 bases. Germline assignment: CDR1 SNHLY and CDR2 FYNNEI. The CDR3 has 15 amino acids. J lost 2 bases, V lost 2 bases, and 4 bases had no gene match. CDR3 protein: CASSERLAVPYEQYF. CDR3 nucleotide sequence: TGTGCCAGCAGTGAACGACTAGCGGTCCCCTACGAGCAGTACTTC.

The chain combines TRBV7-2 with TRBJ2-5, with 15 positions matching TRBD2. The junction had 11 bases not matched to a gene; V was cut back by 4 bases and J by 2 bases. Germline values: CDR1 SGHTA, CDR2 FQGNSA. The CDR3 has 19 residues. CDR3 nucleotides: TGTGCCAGCAGCTCCAAGCCGGGACTAGCGGGAGGACGACAAGAGACCCAGTACTTC. Its translation: CASSSKPGLAGGRQETQYF.

J is TRBJ2-7 and V is TRBV19; 7 bases are shared with TRBD1. The V and J ends lost 3 bases and 3 bases, in that order; junction bases with no gene match: 11. Per germline, CDR1 LNHDA and CDR2 SQIVND (reference sequence). The CDR3 has 16 amino acids. CDR3 coding DNA: TGTGCCAGTAGTATCTACGGCAGGGGGTTTGACTACGAGCAGTACTTC. Translating it yields CASSIYGRGFDYEQYF. Full variable domain (remainder filled in from reference TRBV19 and TRBJ2-7): DGGITQSPKYLFRKEGQNVTLSCEQNLNHDAMYWYRQDPGQGLRLIYYSQIVNDFQKGDIAEGYSVSREKKESFPLTVTSAQKNPTAFYLCASSIYGRGFDYEQYFGPGTRLTVT.

The V gene is TRBV6-5, the J gene TRBJ2-1, with 8 bases identical to TRBD2. J was trimmed by 7 bases and V by 5 bases; bases with no gene match: 7. The length of the CDR3 is 14 residues. Germline CDR1 reads MNHEY; CDR2 reads SVGAGI. The DNA of the CDR3 is TGTGCCAGCAGTACCCAACCGGGGGGGAATGAGCAGTTCTTC. The encoded protein is CASSTQPGGNEQFF.

The chain couples TRBV2 to TRBJ2-2, with unresolved D. Germline lookup yields CDR1 SNHLY and CDR2 FYNNEI. This CDR3 contains 13 residues. V was trimmed by 7 bases and J by 1 base, leaving 7 bases between them. The CDR3 here is CASTSRNTGELFF. In DNA, the CDR3 is TGTGCCAGCACTTCCAGGAACACCGGGGAGCTGTTTTTT.

The rearrangement links TRBV5-5 to TRBJ2-1, with TRBD2 identical over 9 bases. The V and J ends lost 4 bases and 1 base, in that order; junction bases with no gene match: 12. The CDR3 runs 18 residues. Germline V lookup: CDR1 SGHKS, CDR2 YYEKEE (reference sequence). CDR3 region: CASSPLQLAGVSYNEQFF. DNA of the CDR3: TGTGCCAGCAGCCCCCTTCAGTTAGCGGGAGTGTCCTACAATGAGCAGTTCTTC. Full variable domain (outside the CDR3, taken from reference TRBV5-5 and TRBJ2-1): DAGVTQSPTHLIKTRGQQVTLRCSPISGHKSVSWYQQVLGQGPQFIFQYYEKEERGRGNFPDRFSARQFPNYSSELNVNALLLGDSALYLCASSPLQLAGVSYNEQFFGPGTRLTVL.

J is TRBJ1-5 and V is TRBV19, with D perhaps TRBD1 (6 bases). Trimming shortened V by 5 bases and J by 2 bases, and 19 bases separated the two germline ends. The CDR3 runs 17 residues. Germline V gene sequence: CDR1 LNHDA, CDR2 SQIVND (reference sequence). As DNA, the CDR3 is TGTGCCAGTAGTGCTAGGGGGGATCTGTTGGGCAATCAGCCCCAGCATTTT. Translated: CASSARGDLLGNQPQHF.

Notes on this clone: The same CDR3 also results from other DNA sequences found in this sample. This sequence joins TRBV9 and TRBJ2-3; possibly TRBD2 for D (6 bases). Germline CDR1 reads SGDLS; CDR2 reads YYNGEE. Trimming shortened V by 2 bases and J by 4 bases, and 11 bases separated the two germline ends. This CDR3 has 14 residues. CDR3 DNA: TGTGCCAGCAGCGTCCGGGACTCGGCAGATACGCAGTATTTT. Its protein product is CASSVRDSADTQYF.

The V call is TRBV5-6, the J call TRBJ1-3; D remains ambiguous. Per germline, CDR1 SGHDT and CDR2 YYEEEE. V was shortened by 4 bases and J by 4 bases, with 9 bases between the two germline ends. The CDR3 contains 13 residues. CDR3 in amino acids: CASSKAAGNTIYF. In DNA form, the CDR3 reads TGTGCCAGCAGCAAGGCGGCAGGAAACACCATATATTTT.

This chain uses TRBV7-9 with TRBJ2-7; a weak D match, TRBD2 (7 bases). This CDR3 region has 15 residues. V lost 1 base to trimming and J lost 2 bases, with 12 bases between them. Germline-derived CDR1 and CDR2 are SEHNR and FQNEAQ (reference sequence). This chain's CDR3 is CASSLDRGDTYEQYF. CDR3 coding DNA: TGTGCCAGCAGCTTAGATCGGGGGGACACCTACGAGCAGTACTTC.

This clone was observed a few times. The rearrangement joins TRBV7-9 to TRBJ2-1; 7 bases agree with TRBD1. Losses at the gene ends were 4 bases for V and 6 bases for J; bases not matched to a gene: 12. The CDR3 has 16 amino acids. Looked up from germline, CDR1 is SEHNR and CDR2 is FQNEAQ (reference sequence). The CDR3 sequence: CASSSDRQGDPNEQFF. CDR3 in DNA: TGTGCCAGCAGCTCGGACCGCCAGGGGGATCCCAATGAGCAGTTCTTC.

The CDR3 DNA follows: TGTGCCAGCTCACCAACTAGCGGGGGAAGCTACAATGAGCAGTTCTTC. It specifies CASSPTSGGSYNEQFF. J is TRBJ2-1 and V is TRBV18, with TRBD2 identical over 11 bases. This CDR3 is built from 16 residues. V lost 2 bases and J lost 3; bases outside the gene matches: 3. Germline-derived CDR1 and CDR2 are KGHSH and LQKENI.

The chain recombines TRBV9 with TRBJ2-2; D perhaps matches TRBD2 (5 bases). The V end lost 0 bases, the J end lost 7 bases, and 19 bases lay between the germline ends. Germline CDR1 is SGDLS and CDR2 is YYNGEE. The CDR3 consists of 17 residues. This CDR3 is CASSVGMSSSVGGELFF. In DNA, the CDR3 is TGTGCCAGCAGCGTAGGAATGTCTAGCTCGGTAGGCGGGGAGCTGTTTTTT.